This T cell receptor beta chain came from a study of shared clonotypes between healthy human individuals. Study context: Three plates were used per donor for CD4 naive, three for CD4 memory, two for CD8 naive and one for CD8 memory.

Worth noting for this clone: Antigen unknown.

Overall study findings and caveats: Around 5.4% of naive CD4 clonotypes were common to several donors. Compared with memory subsets, naive subsets generally had larger estimated richness.

The CDR3 has 16 amino acids. CDR1 and CDR2 from the germline V gene are SGHKS and YYEKEE (reference sequence). The germline V and J ends were trimmed by 1 base and 5 bases, with 18 bases remaining between them. There were no recent acute infections or vaccinations among the donors, who were healthy HIV-negative adults. Sequencing was performed with immunoSEQ multiplex PCR; in TCRdb, only in-frame clones are kept and a portion is missing. The repertoire holds about a million clones, with around 77% as singletons. This clonotype originated in a man younger than 30 in good health. Some clones in this sample may be carry-over from other donors' samples. The sequencing sample was made of memory CD4+ T cells from PBMCs. The subset here: CD45RA-negative fraction. The genes are TRBV5-5 and TRBJ2-5; possible D gene TRBD1, 6 bases. Here the CDR3 reads CASSLLQGFPRETQYF. CDR3 nucleotide sequence: TGTGCCAGCAGCTTGTTGCAGGGGTTCCCACGGGAGACCCAGTACTTC.